This T cell receptor (beta chain) was identified in a study of glioma-infiltrating T cells. This clonotype has ten or more counts. Its antigen is undetermined. CDR1 SEHNR and CDR2 FQNEAQ come from the germline V gene (reference sequence). The CDR3 extends over 14 amino acids. V was clipped by 5 bases and J by 0 bases, with 11 bases between them. The iRepertoire nested amplicon-rescue multiplex PCR amplified TCR alpha and beta CDR3s from RNA. One entry per CDR3 protein, called by TCRdb with MiXCR from the multiplex PCR reads. The sample includes under 200,000 distinct CDR3 sequences, 43% of them seen just once. Whole-study results and caveats: Non-neoplastic patients had below-expected tissue-blood divergence, while all gliomas exceeded expectation.

This sequence originates from a human donor with low-grade glioma or glioblastoma, undergoing nonglioma brain surgery, or in good health (not recorded which). Source material: glioma tissue, nonneoplastic brain tissue, or PBMCs (not recorded which). The gene calls are TRBV7-9 and TRBJ2-7; D ambiguous. CDR3 amino acids: CASSQDPSSYEQYF. CDR3 DNA sequence: TGTGCCAGCAGCCAGGATCCAAGCTCCTACGAGCAGTACTTC.